These 21 T cell receptor beta chains originate from one sample sequenced in a study of T cells after yellow fever vaccination. TCRdb re-called the 5' RACE reads through MiXCR, storing one row per CDR3 protein. Of some 290,000 distinct CDR3 sequences in the sample, around a tenth are singletons; the top ten hold 2.5% to 4%. The sequencing here drew on CD4+ T cells sorted from PBMCs, taken 45 days after the yellow fever booster vaccination. The receptors stem from a man in his late teens or twenties who received the YFV17D yellow fever vaccine.

This sequence joins TRBV7-6 and TRBJ1-3, with 8 bases fitting TRBD1. Per germline, CDR1 SGHVS and CDR2 FNYEAQ. The V and J ends lost 5 bases and 0 bases, in that order; junction bases with no gene match: 18. There are 20 residues in the CDR3. DNA for the CDR3: TGTGCCAGCAGCGACCTAGGGACAGGCGACCCCGCTAACTCTGGAAACACCATATATTTT. Translating gives CASSDLGTGDPANSGNTIYF.

The chain is built from TRBV28 and TRBJ1-2; possible D gene TRBD1, 5 bases. CDR1 and CDR2 from the germline V gene are MDHEN and SYDVKM. With 0 bases removed from V and 2 bases from J, the gap between germline ends came to 7 bases. The CDR3 has 14 residues. The chain's CDR3 is CASSLWGENYGYTF. Here the CDR3 DNA reads TGTGCCAGCAGTTTATGGGGGGAGAACTATGGCTACACCTTC.

V gene TRBV6-2 or TRBV6-3 combines with J gene TRBJ1-6; D is unresolved. Germline lookup yields CDR1 MNHEY and CDR2 SVGEGT. The length of the CDR3 is 14 residues. The ends were cut back, 6 bases at V and 14 bases at J, with 20 bases in the middle. CDR3 residues: CASRPGGAPLALHF. DNA for the CDR3: TGTGCCAGCAGACCCGGTGGAGCTCCCCTGGCCCTCCACTTT.

In this sample, this clonotype turned up many times. The chain uses TRBV4-1 and TRBJ2-5; D might be TRBD2 (6 bases). CDR1 is MGHRA, CDR2 YSYEKL, per germline. CDR3 length: 17 amino acids. Trimming took off 0 bases at V and 2 bases at J, with 16 bases between the two ends. The CDR3, as DNA: TGCGCCAGCAGCCAAGAAGGGCGCGGGGCCCTGCAAGAGACCCAGTACTTC. Translation: CASSQEGRGALQETQYF.

This clonotype was observed a few times. The chain uses TRBV9 and TRBJ1-4; D is undetermined. V was trimmed by 0 bases and J by 7 bases, leaving 16 bases between them. Germline V gene lookup returns CDR1 SGDLS and CDR2 YYNGEE. The CDR3 has 16 amino acids. The DNA of the CDR3 is TGTGCCAGCAGCGTAGGAGCGTGGCAGGAGGGTGAAAAACTGTTTTTT. It codes for CASSVGAWQEGEKLFF.

This clonotype was recorded many times. This rearrangement joins TRBV4-1 to TRBJ2-7; 13 positions agree with TRBD2. The CDR3 sequence is 16 residues long. V was pared by 4 bases and J by 3 bases, with 6 bases of the junction left unmatched. CDR1 MGHRA and CDR2 YSYEKL come from the germline V gene. CDR3 region: CASSRGLAGDHYEQYV. The CDR3 DNA reads as TGCGCCAGCAGCCGCGGACTAGCGGGGGACCACTACGAGCAGTACGTC.

This clonotype was found a few times. The rearrangement links TRBV19 to TRBJ2-7, with D maybe TRBD2 (7 bases). V was cut by 4 bases and J by 0 bases, with 10 bases left in between. This CDR3 comprises 14 residues. Germline V gene data show CDR1 as LNHDA and CDR2 as SQIVND (reference sequence). The CDR3 region has the DNA TGTGCCAGTAGTACGCGGGGGCTCTCCTACGAGCAGTACTTC. Encoded protein: CASSTRGLSYEQYF. The full variable domain, its missing parts supplied by reference TRBV19 and TRBJ2-7, is DGGITQSPKYLFRKEGQNVTLSCEQNLNHDAMYWYRQDPGQGLRLIYYSQIVNDFQKGDIAEGYSVSREKKESFPLTVTSAQKNPTAFYLCASSTRGLSYEQYFGPGTRLTVT.

This clonotype has more than one count but fewer than ten. The chain links TRBV11-2 to TRBJ2-3, with TRBD1 identical over 10 bases. Germline V CDR1 and CDR2: SGHAT, FQNNGV. The V and J ends lost 4 bases and 3 bases, in that order; junction bases with no gene match: 4. The CDR3 consists of 15 residues. The CDR3 DNA follows: TGTGCCAGCAGCTACGGGACAGGGGTAACAGATACGCAGTATTTT. It specifies CASSYGTGVTDTQYF.

This clonotype was counted between two and nine times. The chain employs TRBV6-2 or TRBV6-3 and TRBJ1-5, with 7 bases fitting TRBD1. Germline V gene sequence: CDR1 MNHEY, CDR2 SVGEGT. The CDR3 consists of 14 residues. Unmatched junction bases numbered 6, after V lost 4 bases and J lost 6 bases. Here the CDR3 DNA reads TGTGCCAGCAGTTTTTCACAGGGGACTCAGCCCCAGCATTTT. This codes for CASSFSQGTQPQHF.

J is TRBJ1-2 and V is TRBV29-1; tentatively, D is TRBD1 (6 bases). V was cut by 7 bases and J by 2 bases, with 14 bases left in between. The CDR3 has 13 amino acids. From germline, CDR1 is SQVTM and CDR2 ANQGSEA. CDR3 nucleotide sequence: TGCAGCGAGGGGGACACCTCGAACTATGGCTACACCTTC. This translates into CSEGDTSNYGYTF.

This clonotype came up a few times. The chain links TRBV14 to TRBJ1-1, with D possibly being TRBD1 (5 bases). This CDR3 is 16 amino acids long. V was cut by 4 bases and J by 1 base, with 16 bases left in between. Germline V gives CDR1 SGHDN, CDR2 FVKESK. The CDR3 nucleotides are TGTGCCAGCAGCCTACTCACGGGGCTCGGGAACACTGAAGCTTTCTTT. It is translated as CASSLLTGLGNTEAFF.

This clonotype showed up many times. The genes are TRBV30 and TRBJ2-5; D is possibly TRBD1 (5 bases). V was cut by 8 bases and J by 2 bases, with 18 bases left in between. Germline V lookup: CDR1 GTSNPN, CDR2 SVGIG (reference sequence). The CDR3 has 14 residues. The CDR3 is CAAHPGQGQETQYF. The CDR3 bases are TGTGCCGCGCACCCGGGCCAGGGACAAGAGACCCAGTACTTC.

V gene TRBV4-3 combines with J gene TRBJ2-3; D assignment may be TRBD1 or TRBD2 (6 bases each). Between the trimmed V and J ends, which lost 3 bases and 3 bases, there was a span of 19 bases. CDR3 length equals 17 residues. The germline CDR1 and CDR2 sequences are LGHNA and YSLEER. The CDR3: CASSQYLRGEGTDTQYF. CDR3 sequence (DNA): TGCGCCAGCAGCCAGTACCTAAGGGGGGAAGGGACAGATACGCAGTATTTT.

The gene calls are TRBV28 and TRBJ1-3, with 9 bases lining up with TRBD1. With 4 bases clipped from V and 4 bases from J, the junction kept 5 bases outside the gene matches. This CDR3 region has 15 residues. Germline values: CDR1 MDHEN, CDR2 SYDVKM. CDR3 in DNA: TGTGCCAGCAGTTGGGGGACAGGGAGCGGAAACACCATATATTTT. Translated, it gives CASSWGTGSGNTIYF. Full variable domain (missing parts from reference TRBV28 and TRBJ1-3): DVKVTQSSRYLVKRTGEKVFLECVQDMDHENMFWYRQDPGLGLRLIYFSYDVKMKEKGDIPEGYSVSREKKERFSLILESASTNQTSMYLCASSWGTGSGNTIYFGEGSWLTVV.

This clonotype was found a few times. The V and J genes are TRBV20-1 and TRBJ2-6; D is unresolved. Trimming left V 5 bases short and J 0 bases short, with 8 bases between. Germline V gene sequence: CDR1 DFQATT, CDR2 SNEGSKA (reference sequence). The CDR3 totals 14 residues. The CDR3 loop reads CSAVVFSGANVLTF. CDR3 nucleotides: TGCAGTGCTGTGGTTTTCTCTGGGGCCAACGTCCTGACTTTC.

Ten or more counts support this clonotype. V and J are TRBV7-2 and TRBJ1-5, with no clear D. The length of the CDR3 is 13 residues. Germline CDR1 reads SGHTA; CDR2 reads FQGNSA. V lost 4 bases and J 3 bases, leaving 7 bases between the germline ends. The CDR3 DNA reads as TGTGCCAGCAGCTGGGTCAACAATCAGCCCCAGCATTTT. It codes for CASSWVNNQPQHF.

This sequence joins TRBV6-1 and TRBJ2-3; D not resolved. Germline lookup yields CDR1 MNHNS and CDR2 SASEGT. The CDR3 is made up of 15 amino acids. With 0 bases removed from V and 3 bases from J, the gap between germline ends came to 10 bases. CDR3 in DNA: TGTGCCAGCAGTGAAGCGTCAGTCAGGACAGATACGCAGTATTTT. Protein: CASSEASVRTDTQYF.

V gene TRBV5-1 combines with J gene TRBJ1-5, with D unresolved. The ends were cut back, 4 bases at V and 0 bases at J, with 20 bases in the middle. CDR3 size: 18 residues. Germline assignment: CDR1 SGHRS and CDR2 YFSETQ. The CDR3 spells CASSLFPSTEASNQPQHF. As DNA, the CDR3 is TGCGCCAGCAGCCTGTTTCCCTCTACAGAAGCTAGCAATCAGCCCCAGCATTTT.

The DNA of the CDR3 is TGTGCCAGCAGCTTTCTCGGCGGGGGGTTTGCAGATACGCAGTATTTT. Its translation: CASSFLGGGFADTQYF. The V and J genes are TRBV7-9 and TRBJ2-3, with 8 bases fitting TRBD2. The CDR3 consists of 16 residues. Germline values: CDR1 SEHNR, CDR2 FQNEAQ (reference sequence). After removal of 3 bases from V and 4 bases from J, the junction contained 9 bases not matched to a gene.

The rearrangement uses TRBV25-1 and TRBJ1-1; D ambiguous. The germline CDR1 and CDR2 sequences are MGHDK and SYGVNS. This CDR3 region has 14 residues. V was clipped by 8 bases and J by 1 base, with 14 bases between them. Written as DNA, the CDR3 is TGTGCCAGCGCCATGGCAGGACCGAACACTGAAGCTTTCTTT. This codes for CASAMAGPNTEAFF.

This clonotype was observed a few times. The chain links TRBV6-5 to TRBJ2-5, with D hard to call. V was clipped by 8 bases and J by 1 base, with 11 bases between them. The CDR3 contains 13 residues. The germline V gene encodes CDR1 MNHEY and CDR2 SVGAGI. The CDR3 protein is CASYPAVQETQYF. CDR3 coding DNA: TGTGCCAGCTACCCGGCCGTCCAAGAGACCCAGTACTTC.